This entry concerns a single TCR beta chain. The read falls 3 residues short of the CDR3 end, and the missing part is taken from the germline J gene. The CDR3 covers 14 residues. V lost 5 bases, J lost 6 bases, and 16 bases lay in between. Germline V gives CDR1 LNHDA, CDR2 SQIVND (reference sequence). These data come from a study of T cells in women clearing cervical HPV infection. Here immunoSEQ multiplex PCR was the method, and the copy in TCRdb shows in-frame clones only, minus some. The record lists 25,000 to 35,000 clones, of which the ten most abundant hold 7.5% to 10%. Sequenced: blood buffy coat. This clonotype was sampled from a woman between 18 and 75 years old with a cervical HPV16 infection that either progressed to CIN3+ or cleared (not recorded which). The V gene is TRBV19, the J gene TRBJ1-2; a possible D gene is TRBD1 (5 bases). The CDR3 is CASSQGPIMDGYTF. The CDR3 DNA, read in part, is TGTGCCAGTAGTCAGGGCCCCATAATGGATGGC.